In this sample, the clone carrying this T cell receptor beta chain turned up once. What it binds is not known. The data were produced by immunoSEQ multiplex PCR, yet TCRdb's version contains in-frame clones alone and is incomplete. The data hold approximately 480,000 clones, with approximately 90% observed a single time. The treatment denotes: 19 received Ad26.COV2.S at low or high dose, single or two shots; roughly 5 received placebo; per-sample allocation not given. All samples were drawn on day 63, counting from the first vaccine or placebo injection. These data come from a study of Ad26.COV2.S vaccination and SARS-CoV-2 variants. Study context: In the study, Ad26.COV2.S was injected intramuscularly once, or twice 56 days apart.

Study-level results: Recipients given vaccine exceeded placebo recipients in spike-specific TCR breadth.

The specimen comprised peripheral blood, sampled in a trial of Ad26.COV2.S vaccine versus placebo. The sequence came from a person between 18 and 65 years old who received the Ad26.COV2.S COVID-19 vaccine or a placebo.

The CDR3 loop is CASSLLVADTQYF. The CDR3 coding sequence is TGTGCCAGCAGCTTATTAGTCGCAGATACGCAGTATTTT. The chain combines TRBV7-8 with TRBJ2-3; no clear D. The V gene's germline CDR1 is SGHVS and CDR2 FQNEAQ. The V and J ends lost 2 bases and 4 bases respectively, with 7 bases between them. The CDR3 is 13 amino acids.